Below are 6 T cell receptor beta chains sequenced from a single sample in a study of cytomegalovirus exposure and HLA in healthy donors. This PCR relied on a set of 60 Vbeta primers and 13 Jbeta primers. Method: immunoSEQ multiplex PCR; TCRdb's copy keeps in-frame clones and lacks some. The table includes about 190,000 clones, about four fifths detected once. Sample: PBMCs. The receptor set was obtained from a man aged 25-40 years in good health and CMV-seropositive.

Details on this clone: Distinct nucleotide sequences in the sample also encode this CDR3. The rearrangement uses TRBV10-3 and TRBJ1-2, with TRBD1 identical over 9 bases. The CDR3 spans 16 residues. V lost 7 bases, J lost 8 bases, and 17 bases stayed unmatched. CDR1 and CDR2 (germline): ENHRY, SYGVKD. The CDR3 here is CAITATGGRWMGGYTF. In DNA, the CDR3 is TGTGCCATCACCGCGACAGGGGGTAGATGGATGGGGGGCTACACCTTC.

This clone was detected only a few times. This chain links TRBV6-1 with TRBJ2-5, with D maybe TRBD1 (5 bases). The CDR3 has 13 residues. The V end was cut by 5 bases, the J end by 3 bases, with 10 bases between. CDR1 and CDR2 (germline): MNHNS, SASEGT. As DNA, the CDR3 is TGTGCCAGCAGTCGACTGGACAAAGAGACCCAGTACTTC. It yields the protein CASSRLDKETQYF.

This clone was counted only a few times. V and J are TRBV7-9 and TRBJ2-1; D is possibly TRBD1 (6 bases). This CDR3 is built from 12 residues. Germline V gene sequence: CDR1 SEHNR, CDR2 FQNEAQ (reference sequence). V was cut by 7 bases and J by 8 bases, with 12 bases left in between. The CDR3 protein is CASKGETYEQFF. CDR3 DNA sequence: TGTGCCAGCAAGGGGGAGACCTATGAGCAGTTCTTC.

The chain uses TRBV6-5 and TRBJ2-1; 10 nucleotides line up with TRBD2. This CDR3 is built from 14 residues. CDR1 and CDR2 (germline): MNHEY, SVGAGI. V dropped 8 bases and J dropped 6; count of bases not matched to a gene: 7. The DNA for the CDR3 is TGTGCCAGCGCAAGCGGGGGGGCGTCCAATGAGCAGTTCTTC. Amino acids: CASASGGASNEQFF.

The chain has TRBV11-3 and TRBJ1-2; weak D call: TRBD1 (5 bases). CDR1 is SGHNT, CDR2 YENEEA, per germline. The CDR3 runs to 14 residues. V was clipped by 1 base and J by 6 bases, with 12 bases between them. The CDR3 sequence: CASSLVRREDGYTF. CDR3 nucleotides: TGTGCCAGCAGCTTAGTTCGCAGGGAGGATGGCTACACCTTC.

V and J are TRBV18 and TRBJ2-3; a weak D match, TRBD1 (6 bases). Germline lookup yields CDR1 KGHSH and CDR2 LQKENI. The CDR3 covers 14 residues. V dropped 3 bases and J dropped 5 bases, with 12 bases sitting between them. The CDR3 protein is CASSPRGFGDTQYF. The CDR3 DNA reads TGTGCCAGCTCACCGAGGGGGTTTGGAGATACGCAGTATTTT.